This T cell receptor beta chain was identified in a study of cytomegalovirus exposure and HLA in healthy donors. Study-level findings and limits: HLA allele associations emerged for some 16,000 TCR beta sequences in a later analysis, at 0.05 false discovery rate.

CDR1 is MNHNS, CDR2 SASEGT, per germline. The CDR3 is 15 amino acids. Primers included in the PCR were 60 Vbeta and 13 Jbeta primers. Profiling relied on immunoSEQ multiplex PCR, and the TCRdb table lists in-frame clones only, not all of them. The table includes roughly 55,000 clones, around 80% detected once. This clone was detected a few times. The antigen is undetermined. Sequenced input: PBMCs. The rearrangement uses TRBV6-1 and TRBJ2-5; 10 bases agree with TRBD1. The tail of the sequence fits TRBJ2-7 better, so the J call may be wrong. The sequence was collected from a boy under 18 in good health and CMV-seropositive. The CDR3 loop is CASSVGQGFSYEQYF. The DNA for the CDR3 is TGTGCCAGCAGCGTGGGACAGGGGTTCTCCTACGAGCAGTACTTC.